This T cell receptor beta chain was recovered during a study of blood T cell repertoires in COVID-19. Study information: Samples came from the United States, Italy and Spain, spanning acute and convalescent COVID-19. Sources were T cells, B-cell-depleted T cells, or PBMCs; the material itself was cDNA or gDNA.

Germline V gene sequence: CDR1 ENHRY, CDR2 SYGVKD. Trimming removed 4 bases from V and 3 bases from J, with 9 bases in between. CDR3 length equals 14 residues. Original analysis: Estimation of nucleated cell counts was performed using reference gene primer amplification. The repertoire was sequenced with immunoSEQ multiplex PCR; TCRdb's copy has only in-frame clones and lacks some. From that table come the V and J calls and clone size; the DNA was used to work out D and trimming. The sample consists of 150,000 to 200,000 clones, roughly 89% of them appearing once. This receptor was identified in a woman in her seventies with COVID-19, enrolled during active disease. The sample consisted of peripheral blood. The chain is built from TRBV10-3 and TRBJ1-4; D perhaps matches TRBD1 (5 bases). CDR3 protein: CAISAGIPNEKLFF. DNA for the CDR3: TGTGCCATCAGTGCAGGGATACCTAATGAAAAACTGTTTTTT.